This T cell receptor beta chain was retrieved from a study of blood T cell repertoires in COVID-19. The germline V gene encodes CDR1 SQVTM and CDR2 ANQGSEA. V was pared by 6 bases and J by 4 bases, with 9 bases of the junction left unmatched. This CDR3 region has 14 residues. Clones were sequenced by immunoSEQ multiplex PCR, and TCRdb holds only the in-frame ones, with some missing. The sample lists some 300,000 clones; roughly nine tenths were seen once. The clonotype comes from a woman between 25 and 40 years old who had been exposed to COVID-19. Sequenced material: PBMCs or T cells enriched from blood (not recorded which). This chain uses TRBV29-1 with TRBJ1-2; 9 bases agree with TRBD1. The CDR3 region is CSVERTGAPYGYTF. In nucleotides, the CDR3 is TGCAGCGTAGAACGGACAGGGGCCCCCTATGGCTACACCTTC. Supplemented by reference TRBV29-1 and TRBJ1-2, the full variable domain reads SAVISQKPSRDICQRGTSLTIQCQVDSQVTMMFWYRQQPGQSLTLIATANQGSEATYESGFVIDKFPISRPNLTFSTLTVSNMSPEDSSIYLCSVERTGAPYGYTFGSGTRLTVV.